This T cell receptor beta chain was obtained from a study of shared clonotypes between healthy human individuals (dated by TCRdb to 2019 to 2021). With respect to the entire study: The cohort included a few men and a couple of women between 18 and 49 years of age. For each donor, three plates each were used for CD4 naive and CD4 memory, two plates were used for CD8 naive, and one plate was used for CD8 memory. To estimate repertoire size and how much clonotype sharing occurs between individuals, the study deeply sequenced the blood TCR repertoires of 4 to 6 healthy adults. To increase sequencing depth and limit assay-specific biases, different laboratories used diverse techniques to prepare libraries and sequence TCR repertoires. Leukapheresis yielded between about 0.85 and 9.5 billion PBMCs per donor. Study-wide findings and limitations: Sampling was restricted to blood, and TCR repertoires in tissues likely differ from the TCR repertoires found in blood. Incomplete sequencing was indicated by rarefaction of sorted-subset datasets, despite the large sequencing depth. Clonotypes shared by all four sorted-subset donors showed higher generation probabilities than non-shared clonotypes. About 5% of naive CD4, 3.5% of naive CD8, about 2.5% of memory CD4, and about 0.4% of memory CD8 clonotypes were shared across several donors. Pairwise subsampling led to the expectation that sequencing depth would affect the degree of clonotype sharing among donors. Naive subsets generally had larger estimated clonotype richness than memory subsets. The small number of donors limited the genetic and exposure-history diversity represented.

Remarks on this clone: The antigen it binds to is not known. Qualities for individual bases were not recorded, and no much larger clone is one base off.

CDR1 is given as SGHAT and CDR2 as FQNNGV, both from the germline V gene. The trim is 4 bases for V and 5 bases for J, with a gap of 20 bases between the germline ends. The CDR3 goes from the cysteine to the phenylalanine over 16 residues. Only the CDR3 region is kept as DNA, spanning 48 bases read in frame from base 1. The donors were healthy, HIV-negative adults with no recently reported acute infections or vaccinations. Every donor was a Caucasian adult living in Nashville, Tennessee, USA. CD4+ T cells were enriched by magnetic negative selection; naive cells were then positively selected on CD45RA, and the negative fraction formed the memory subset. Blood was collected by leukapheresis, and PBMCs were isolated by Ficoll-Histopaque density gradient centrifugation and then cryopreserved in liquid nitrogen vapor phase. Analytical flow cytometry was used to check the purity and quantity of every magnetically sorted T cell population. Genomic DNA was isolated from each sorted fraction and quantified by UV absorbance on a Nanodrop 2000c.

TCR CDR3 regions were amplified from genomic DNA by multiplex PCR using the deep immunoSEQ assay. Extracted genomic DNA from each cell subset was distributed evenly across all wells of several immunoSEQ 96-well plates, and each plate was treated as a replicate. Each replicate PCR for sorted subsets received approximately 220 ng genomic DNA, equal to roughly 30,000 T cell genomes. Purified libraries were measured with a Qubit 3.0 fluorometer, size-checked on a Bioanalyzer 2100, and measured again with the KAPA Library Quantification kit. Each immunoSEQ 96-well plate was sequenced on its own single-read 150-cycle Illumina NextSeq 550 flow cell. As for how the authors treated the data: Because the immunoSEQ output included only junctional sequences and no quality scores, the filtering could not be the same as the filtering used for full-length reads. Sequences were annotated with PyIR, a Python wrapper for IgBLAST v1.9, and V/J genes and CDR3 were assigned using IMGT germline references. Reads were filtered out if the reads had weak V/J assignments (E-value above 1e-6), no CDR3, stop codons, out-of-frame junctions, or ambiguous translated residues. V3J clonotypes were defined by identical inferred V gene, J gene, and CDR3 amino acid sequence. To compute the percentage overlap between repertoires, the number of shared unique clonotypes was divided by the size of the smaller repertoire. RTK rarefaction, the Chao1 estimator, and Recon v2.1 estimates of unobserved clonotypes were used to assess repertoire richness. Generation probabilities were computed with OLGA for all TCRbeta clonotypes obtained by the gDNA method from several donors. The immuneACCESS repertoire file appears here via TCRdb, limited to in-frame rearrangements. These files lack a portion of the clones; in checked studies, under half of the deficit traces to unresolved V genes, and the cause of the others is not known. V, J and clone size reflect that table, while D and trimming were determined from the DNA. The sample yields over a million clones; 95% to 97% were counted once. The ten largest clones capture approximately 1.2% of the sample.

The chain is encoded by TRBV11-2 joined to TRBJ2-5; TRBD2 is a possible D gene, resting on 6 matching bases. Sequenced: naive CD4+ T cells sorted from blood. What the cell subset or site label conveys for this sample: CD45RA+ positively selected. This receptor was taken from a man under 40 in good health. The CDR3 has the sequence CASSWVGRGRTETQYF. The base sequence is TGTGCCAGCAGCTGGGTGGGACGGGGGAGGACTGAGACCCAGTACTTC.